The table lists the clone carrying this T cell receptor (beta chain) with a few counts. The antigen is unknown. The source of the sample is a study of beta chain features in type 1 diabetes. Overall study results and limits: The analysis here could not establish whether HLA type shapes TCRB rearrangement. The study found moderately but significantly shorter TCRB CDR3s in all four CD4+ subsets of Type 1 diabetes patients.

Each donor gave one heparinised blood draw averaging about 100 mL. By way of CD45RO/CCR7/CD25/CD127/CD95/CD27, the CD4+ regulatory, stem cell-like memory, central memory and naive cells were sorted. The purity of all sorted populations exceeded 98%. The isolated RNA, all of it, was reverse transcribed, so expressed TCRB transcripts were what got sequenced. Profiling relied on immunoSEQ multiplex PCR, and the TCRdb table lists in-frame clones only, not all of them. The table records some 350,000 clones, around 10% of them present only once. CDR3 length: 16 residues. J lost 5 bases, V lost 0 bases, and 7 bases had no gene match. Germline CDR1 SGHAT, CDR2 FQNNGV.

The sample taken for sequencing was central memory CD4+ T cells from blood. The V gene is TRBV11-2, the J gene TRBJ2-1; 7 nucleotides line up with TRBD2. This clonotype originated in a man aged 25-45 years with type 1 diabetes. The CDR3 DNA follows: TGTGCCAGCAGCTTAGAGAGCGGGATAACGAACAATGAGCAGTTCTTC. Its translation is CASSLESGITNNEQFF.